Each of the 8 T cell receptor beta chains below was sequenced from the same sample in a study of shared clonotypes between healthy human individuals. Terminally differentiated effector memory CD45RA+ cells were excluded by CCR7 positive selection of CD45RO-negative cells. Clones were read by immunoSEQ multiplex PCR, and TCRdb kept only the in-frame ones, dropping some. Of roughly 2,000,000 clones in the sample, 93% are singletons; the top ten hold less than 2%. The material sequenced was naive CD8+ T cells from PBMCs. Source of these receptors: a man aged 18 to 29 in good health. Some clones in this sample may be carry-over from other donors' samples.

The chain links TRBV29-1 to TRBJ2-5; no firm D call. This CDR3 has 12 amino acids. Per the germline V gene, CDR1 is SQVTM and CDR2 is ANQGSEA. Trimming removed 6 bases at V and 5 bases at J, with 13 bases between. CDR3 residues: CSVGSGKETQYF. The CDR3 bases are TGCAGCGTCGGATCCGGTAAGGAGACCCAGTACTTC. Drawing the rest from reference TRBV29-1 and TRBJ2-5, the complete variable domain is SAVISQKPSRDICQRGTSLTIQCQVDSQVTMMFWYRQQPGQSLTLIATANQGSEATYESGFVIDKFPISRPNLTFSTLTVSNMSPEDSSIYLCSVGSGKETQYFGPGTRLLVL.

This clone was counted a single time. V is TRBV27 and J is TRBJ2-1; no clear D. Germline V lookup: CDR1 MNHEY, CDR2 SMNVEV (reference sequence). Between the trimmed V and J ends, which lost 4 bases and 6 bases, there was a span of 19 bases. The CDR3 is 16 amino acids. CDR3 region: CASSYSGSPLGNEQFF. CDR3 nucleotides: TGTGCCAGCAGTTATTCCGGGTCCCCGTTGGGCAATGAGCAGTTCTTC.

This clone was counted once. The chain carries TRBV27 and TRBJ2-7; D remains ambiguous. The ends were cut back, 4 bases at V and 3 bases at J, with 16 bases in the middle. Germline lookup yields CDR1 MNHEY and CDR2 SMNVEV (reference sequence). This CDR3 has 15 amino acids. CDR3 region: CASSSRQVPLYEQYF. CDR3 bases: TGTGCCAGCAGTTCCCGACAAGTCCCTCTCTACGAGCAGTACTTC.

The rearrangement links TRBV7-6 to TRBJ2-7; 8 bases fit TRBD1. The ends lost 4 bases at V and 0 bases at J; junction bases unmatched: 5. Germline values: CDR1 SGHVS, CDR2 FNYEAQ. CDR3 length: 15 amino acids. The CDR3 bases are TGTGCCAGCAGCTCAGGGACAGGCGGCTCCTACGAGCAGTACTTC. Protein product: CASSSGTGGSYEQYF. Full variable domain (remainder filled in from reference TRBV7-6 and TRBJ2-7): GAGVSQSPRYKVTKRGQDVALRCDPISGHVSLYWYRQALGQGPEFLTYFNYEAQQDKSGLPNDRFSAERPEGSISTLTIQRTEQRDSAMYRCASSSGTGGSYEQYFGPGTRLTVT.

The rearrangement links TRBV20-1 to TRBJ1-1; D is uncertain. The CDR3 sequence is 10 residues long. The V and J ends lost 1 base and 7 bases respectively, with 4 bases between them. Germline-derived CDR1 and CDR2 are DFQATT and SNEGSKA (reference sequence). In DNA form, the CDR3 reads TGCAGTGCTAGAGGTTATGAAGCTTTCTTT. Encoded protein: CSARGYEAFF.

The chain employs TRBV7-9 and TRBJ2-3; D gene uncertain. This CDR3 comprises 14 residues. V shed 0 bases and J shed 4 bases, with 8 bases lying between them. The V gene's germline CDR1 is SEHNR and CDR2 FQNEAQ (reference sequence). The CDR3 region is CASSLALKSDTQYF. CDR3 DNA sequence: TGTGCCAGCAGCTTAGCCCTCAAGTCAGATACGCAGTATTTT.

This chain links TRBV19 with TRBJ1-4; D is possibly TRBD1 (5 bases). V lost 6 bases and J lost 1, with 12 bases in between. The CDR3 sequence is 15 residues long. CDR1 LNHDA and CDR2 SQIVND come from the germline V gene (reference sequence). CDR3 amino acids: CASSERDGTNEKLFF. The CDR3 nucleotides are TGTGCCAGTAGCGAAAGGGACGGAACTAATGAAAAACTGTTTTTT.

This clone was seen just once. The chain joins TRBV11-2 to TRBJ2-5; D is possibly TRBD1 (7 bases). The ends were cut back, 4 bases at V and 5 bases at J, with 17 bases in the middle. The CDR3 extends over 15 amino acids. CDR1 and CDR2 from the germline V gene are SGHAT and FQNNGV. CDR3 loop: CASSSRGPGGETQYF. For the CDR3, the DNA is TGTGCCAGCAGCTCCCGGGGACCAGGGGGGGAGACCCAGTACTTC.